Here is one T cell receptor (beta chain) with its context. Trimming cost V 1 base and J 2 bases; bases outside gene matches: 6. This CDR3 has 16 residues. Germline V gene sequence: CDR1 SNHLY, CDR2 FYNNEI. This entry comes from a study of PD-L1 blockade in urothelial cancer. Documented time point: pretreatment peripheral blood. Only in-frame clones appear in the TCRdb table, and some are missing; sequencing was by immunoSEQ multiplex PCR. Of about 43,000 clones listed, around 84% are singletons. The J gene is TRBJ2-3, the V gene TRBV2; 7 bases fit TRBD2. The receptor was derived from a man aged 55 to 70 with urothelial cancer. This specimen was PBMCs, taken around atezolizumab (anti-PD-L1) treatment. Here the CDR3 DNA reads TGTGCCAGCAGTGAAGAAGGCGGGGGAAACACAGATACGCAGTATTTT. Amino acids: CASSEEGGGNTDTQYF.